The TCR beta chain under discussion was sequenced for a study of metastatic and nonmetastatic thyroid tumors. The CDR3 is made up of 14 amino acids. V was pared by 0 bases and J by 6 bases, with 11 bases between. Germline lookup yields CDR1 MNHEY and CDR2 SMNVEV (reference sequence). This clone was picked up many times. Its antigen is as yet unknown. In the original analysis: Variation in CDR3 across clinicopathological groups served as the basis for constructing a distant-metastasis classifier in papillary thyroid cancer. MiXCR was used by TCRdb to re-call the PCR reads. The V and J calls here are based on TCRdb, not the publication. Among some 33,000 clones listed, 20% to 25% were seen once. Whole-study findings and limits: Benign nodules reportedly had significantly lower TCR beta diversity than malignant thyroid tumors in blood and tumor.

Thyroid surgery had not been preceded by any treatment in any patient. Sequenced input: tumor tissue. This sequence originates from a male donor with papillary thyroid cancer or a benign thyroid nodule (not recorded which). Some clones in this sample may be carry-over from other donors' samples. The gene calls are TRBV27 and TRBJ1-2; D might be TRBD1 (5 bases). The CDR3 DNA reads TGTGCCAGCAGTTTATCGCCAGGGAGCGATGGCTACACCTTC. Its translation is CASSLSPGSDGYTF.